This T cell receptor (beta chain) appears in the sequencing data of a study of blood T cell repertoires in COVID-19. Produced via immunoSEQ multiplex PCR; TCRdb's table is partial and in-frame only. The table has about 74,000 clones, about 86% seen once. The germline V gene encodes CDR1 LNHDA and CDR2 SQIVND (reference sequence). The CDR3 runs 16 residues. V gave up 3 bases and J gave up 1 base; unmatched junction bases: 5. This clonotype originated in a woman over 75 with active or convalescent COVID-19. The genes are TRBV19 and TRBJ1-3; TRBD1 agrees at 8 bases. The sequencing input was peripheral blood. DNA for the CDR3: TGTGCCAGTAGTATTGGGCAGGGGGCTTCTGGAAACACCATATATTTT. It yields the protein CASSIGQGASGNTIYF. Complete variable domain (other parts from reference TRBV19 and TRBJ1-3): DGGITQSPKYLFRKEGQNVTLSCEQNLNHDAMYWYRQDPGQGLRLIYYSQIVNDFQKGDIAEGYSVSREKKESFPLTVTSAQKNPTAFYLCASSIGQGASGNTIYFGEGSWLTVV.